Each of the 30 T cell receptor beta chains below was sequenced from the same sample in a study of shared clonotypes between healthy human individuals. Only in-frame clones appear in the TCRdb table, and some are missing; sequencing was by immunoSEQ multiplex PCR. The sample has about 2.4 million clones; approximately 94% are singletons. Sequencing was done on a sample of naive CD4+ T cells from PBMCs. Subset described: CD45RA+ positively selected. These receptors were taken from a man aged 18 to 30 in good health. Some clones in this sample may be carry-over from other donors' samples.

The rearrangement links TRBV19 to TRBJ2-4; 8 bases are a match to TRBD1. This CDR3 comprises 17 residues. The trim removed 4 bases at V and 1 base at J, leaving 9 bases unmatched. CDR1 and CDR2 from the germline V gene are LNHDA and SQIVND (reference sequence). The CDR3 reads CASSTGQGALAKNIQYF. In DNA form, the CDR3 reads TGTGCCAGTAGTACCGGCCAGGGGGCACTGGCCAAAAACATTCAGTACTTC. Supplemented by reference TRBV19 and TRBJ2-4, the full variable domain reads DGGITQSPKYLFRKEGQNVTLSCEQNLNHDAMYWYRQDPGQGLRLIYYSQIVNDFQKGDIAEGYSVSREKKESFPLTVTSAQKNPTAFYLCASSTGQGALAKNIQYFGAGTRLSVL.

The CDR3 protein is CASRKPGIYNEQFF. CDR3 nucleotides: TGTGCCAGCAGGAAACCCGGGATATACAATGAGCAGTTCTTC. V is TRBV6-5 and J is TRBJ2-1; tentative D call: TRBD2 (5 bases). V lost 6 bases and J 4 bases, leaving 13 bases between the germline ends. CDR1 and CDR2 from the germline V gene are MNHEY and SVGAGI. CDR3 length: 14 residues.

The table lists this clone with a count of one. This rearrangement joins TRBV6-1 to TRBJ1-6, with D maybe TRBD1 (5 bases). V dropped 4 bases and J dropped 6 bases, with 7 bases sitting between them. The germline V gene encodes CDR1 MNHNS and CDR2 SASEGT. The CDR3 is made up of 13 amino acids. This chain's CDR3 is CASSVGANSPLHF. The CDR3 DNA follows: TGTGCCAGCAGTGTAGGGGCTAATTCACCCCTCCACTTT.

On this clone: Different DNA sequences within this sample yield the same CDR3. This chain uses TRBV7-7 with TRBJ2-3; the match to TRBD2 covers 10 bases. The CDR3 length is 14 residues. Looked up from germline, CDR1 is SSHAT and CDR2 is FNYEAQ (reference sequence). V shed 4 bases and J 6 bases; nucleotides not matched to a gene: 4. CDR3 sequence (DNA): TGTGCCAGCAGCTCCGGGACTAGCGCCGATACGCAGTATTTT. Translating gives CASSSGTSADTQYF.

For the CDR3, the DNA is TGTGCCAGCAGCCCCATAGCGGGAGTAGCCTACGAGCAGTACTTC. Protein sequence: CASSPIAGVAYEQYF. The V call is TRBV5-6, the J call TRBJ2-7; 9 bases match TRBD2. Unmatched junction bases numbered 7, after V lost 4 bases and J lost 2 bases. The CDR3 sequence is 15 residues long. CDR1 SGHDT and CDR2 YYEEEE come from the germline V gene.

This rearrangement joins TRBV11-1 to TRBJ1-5, with 7 bases identical to TRBD1. This CDR3 has 13 amino acids. The germline CDR1 and CDR2 sequences are SGHAT and FQDESV (reference sequence). With 4 bases clipped from V and 9 bases from J, the junction kept 6 bases outside the gene matches. The DNA for the CDR3 is TGTGCCAGCAGCTCCGGGACAGAGGGGCCCCAGCATTTT. It codes for CASSSGTEGPQHF.

This clone has more than one count but fewer than ten. V gene TRBV27 combines with J gene TRBJ1-5, with D perhaps matching TRBD1 (5 bases). The CDR3 length is 12 residues. V dropped 2 bases and J dropped 9 bases, with 8 bases sitting between them. Per germline, CDR1 MNHEY and CDR2 SMNVEV (reference sequence). The CDR3 nucleotides read TGTGCCAGCAGTTTACGGGACGGGCCCCAGCATTTT. Its protein product is CASSLRDGPQHF.

The chain links TRBV5-1 to TRBJ2-4; the match to TRBD2 covers 7 bases. Germline V gene lookup returns CDR1 SGHRS and CDR2 YFSETQ. The CDR3 has 15 residues. V was clipped by 2 bases and J by 8 bases; unmatched bases: 10. In nucleotides, the CDR3 is TGCGCCAGCAGCTTAGGCACTAGCGTTGAATACATTCAGTACTTC. Residues: CASSLGTSVEYIQYF. Combining the CDR3 with reference TRBV5-1 and TRBJ2-4 gives the whole variable domain KAGVTQTPRYLIKTRGQQVTLSCSPISGHRSVSWYQQTPGQGLQFLFEYFSETQRNKGNFPGRFSGRQFSNSRSEMNVSTLELGDSALYLCASSLGTSVEYIQYFGAGTRLSVL.

The J gene is TRBJ2-2, the V gene TRBV18, with 10 bases aligning to TRBD1. The CDR3 totals 15 residues. The germline V gene has CDR1 KGHSH and CDR2 LQKENI. The ends lost 5 bases at V and 6 bases at J; junction bases unmatched: 6. CDR3 sequence (DNA): TGTGCCAGCTCATCGAGACAGGGGGCGCCCGGGGAGCTGTTTTTT. Its protein is CASSSRQGAPGELFF. Full variable domain (outside the CDR3, taken from reference TRBV18 and TRBJ2-2): NAGVMQNPRHLVRRRGQEARLRCSPMKGHSHVYWYRQLPEEGLKFMVYLQKENIIDESGMPKERFSAEFPKEGPSILRIQQVVRGDSAAYFCASSSRQGAPGELFFGEGSRLTVL.

The gene calls are TRBV4-2 and TRBJ1-1; no clear D. V was pared by 4 bases and J by 1 base, with 13 bases between. Germline lookup yields CDR1 LGHNA and CDR2 YNFKEQ. This CDR3 comprises 15 residues. The CDR3 loop is CASSRTPTENTEAFF. CDR3 DNA sequence: TGTGCCAGCAGCCGAACCCCGACGGAGAACACTGAAGCTTTCTTT.

The chain is built from TRBV11-2 and TRBJ2-7; D unclear. Germline V CDR1 and CDR2: SGHAT, FQNNGV. The V end was cut by 6 bases, the J end by 4 bases, with 10 bases between. The CDR3 is 12 residues long. The CDR3: CASRRFNYEQYF. The CDR3, as DNA: TGTGCCAGCAGGCGCTTCAATTACGAGCAGTACTTC.

The chain links TRBV7-2 to TRBJ2-7; tentatively, D is TRBD1 (5 bases). CDR1 is SGHTA and CDR2 is FQGNSA in the germline V gene. The V gene lost 1 base and the J gene lost 1 base, with 11 bases spanning the gap. This CDR3 is built from 15 residues. The CDR3 spells CASSLGPTESYEQYF. The CDR3 DNA reads TGTGCCAGCAGCTTAGGGCCGACAGAGTCCTACGAGCAGTACTTC.

The genes are TRBV9 and TRBJ1-2; D is unclear. This CDR3 spans 14 amino acids. V shed 0 bases and J shed 4 bases, with 10 bases lying between them. Germline CDR1 SGDLS, CDR2 YYNGEE. CDR3 in amino acids: CASSVDPMRYGYTF. The CDR3 DNA sequence: TGTGCCAGCAGCGTAGATCCGATGCGCTATGGCTACACCTTC.

The gene calls are TRBV5-1 and TRBJ2-2; D remains unclear. V gave up 2 bases and J gave up 5 bases, with 10 bases separating them. CDR3 length: 14 amino acids. Germline CDR1 reads SGHRS; CDR2 reads YFSETQ. The CDR3 DNA is TGCGCCAGCAGCTTTGGCCAGCAAACCGGGGAGCTGTTTTTT. It is translated as CASSFGQQTGELFF. Supplemented by reference TRBV5-1 and TRBJ2-2, the full variable domain reads KAGVTQTPRYLIKTRGQQVTLSCSPISGHRSVSWYQQTPGQGLQFLFEYFSETQRNKGNFPGRFSGRQFSNSRSEMNVSTLELGDSALYLCASSFGQQTGELFFGEGSRLTVL.

This clone has only a few counts. The V call is TRBV19, the J call TRBJ1-5; no firm D call. Germline V CDR1 and CDR2: LNHDA, SQIVND (reference sequence). The CDR3 contains 15 residues. V dropped 6 bases and J dropped 2 bases, with 14 bases sitting between them. The DNA of the CDR3 is TGTGCCAGTAGCCTGACGAGGATCGGCAATCAGCCCCAGCATTTT. This gives the protein CASSLTRIGNQPQHF.

J is TRBJ2-2 and V is TRBV6-1; D remains unclear. Germline V gene data show CDR1 as MNHNS and CDR2 as SASEGT. V was trimmed by 7 bases and J by 1 base, leaving 7 bases between them. This CDR3 spans 13 amino acids. The CDR3 sequence: CASTQQNTGELFF. The CDR3 DNA follows: TGTGCCAGCACCCAGCAGAACACCGGGGAGCTGTTTTTT.

V and J are TRBV2 and TRBJ2-3, with TRBD2 identical over 15 bases. The CDR3 length is 18 residues. Germline CDR1 is SNHLY and CDR2 is FYNNEI. The trim removed 2 bases at V and 4 bases at J, leaving 7 bases unmatched. CDR3 coding DNA: TGTGCCAGCAGTGAACTTGGACTAGCGGGAGGGCGGGCAGATACGCAGTATTTT. Its translation: CASSELGLAGGRADTQYF.

CDR3 DNA sequence: TGTGCCAGTAGTATACAGGGACTAGCGGGAGGGAGCACAGATACGCAGTATTTT. It yields the protein CASSIQGLAGGSTDTQYF. This chain links TRBV19 with TRBJ2-3; 16 bases fit TRBD2. V dropped 2 bases and J dropped 0; count of bases not matched to a gene: 2. The CDR3 sequence is 18 residues long. Germline V gene data show CDR1 as LNHDA and CDR2 as SQIVND (reference sequence).

This clone is a singleton in its sample. This rearrangement joins TRBV19 to TRBJ2-7; D is unresolved. Per germline, CDR1 LNHDA and CDR2 SQIVND (reference sequence). The CDR3 length is 15 residues. Trimming pared 4 bases from V and 0 bases from J, leaving 13 bases between. CDR3 bases: TGTGCCAGTAGTACCCACAGCCTCAGCTCCTACGAGCAGTACTTC. It specifies CASSTHSLSSYEQYF.

This rearrangement joins TRBV7-3 to TRBJ2-6; D not resolved. The V end lost 0 bases, the J end lost 1 base, and 7 bases lay between the germline ends. CDR3 length equals 16 residues. Looked up from germline, CDR1 is SGHTA and CDR2 is FQGTGA. The CDR3 bases are TGTGCCAGCAGCTTAACGTTTGGTTCTGGGGCCAACGTCCTGACTTTC. This encodes CASSLTFGSGANVLTF.

The chain carries TRBV5-1 and TRBJ2-5, with 11 bases aligning to TRBD1. This CDR3 has 14 amino acids. Germline CDR1 and CDR2: SGHRS and YFSETQ. Trimming at V came to 5 bases and at J to 7 bases, leaving 7 bases not matched to a gene. This chain's CDR3 is CASSPGTGGATQYF. The CDR3 nucleotides are TGCGCCAGCAGTCCCGGGACAGGGGGGGCGACCCAGTACTTC. The variable domain in full, completed from reference TRBV5-1 and TRBJ2-5, reads KAGVTQTPRYLIKTRGQQVTLSCSPISGHRSVSWYQQTPGQGLQFLFEYFSETQRNKGNFPGRFSGRQFSNSRSEMNVSTLELGDSALYLCASSPGTGGATQYFGPGTRLLVL.

CDR3 amino acids: CSAASGGSTDTQYF. Here the CDR3 DNA reads TGCAGCGCTGCTAGCGGGGGAAGCACAGATACGCAGTATTTT. J is TRBJ2-3 and V is TRBV29-1, with 10 positions matching TRBD2. Germline V gives CDR1 SQVTM, CDR2 ANQGSEA. The V segment lost 7 bases and the J segment 0 bases; nucleotides outside the gene matches: 4. The CDR3 totals 14 residues.

J is TRBJ2-6 and V is TRBV27; the match to TRBD1 covers 8 bases. This CDR3 has 15 amino acids. The germline V gene encodes CDR1 MNHEY and CDR2 SMNVEV (reference sequence). V lost 6 bases, J lost 4 bases, and 5 bases stayed unmatched. The CDR3 coding sequence is TGTGCCAGCAGCCGACAGGGGATGGGGGCCAACGTCCTGACTTTC. This translates into CASSRQGMGANVLTF.

The chain has TRBV7-8 and TRBJ1-1; D call uncertain. The V end lost 1 base, the J end lost 5 bases, and 5 bases lay between the germline ends. Germline V gene sequence: CDR1 SGHVS, CDR2 FQNEAQ. This CDR3 contains 12 residues. In nucleotides, the CDR3 is TGTGCCAGCAGCTTAGAGCGTACTGAAGCTTTCTTT. It translates to CASSLERTEAFF.

The chain is built from TRBV28 and TRBJ1-4; D gene ambiguous. Trimming removed 2 bases at V and 0 bases at J, with 13 bases between. The CDR3 covers 17 residues. Germline assignment: CDR1 MDHEN and CDR2 SYDVKM. The CDR3 protein is CASSLVDQRATNEKLFF. Here the CDR3 DNA reads TGTGCCAGCAGTTTAGTTGATCAGAGAGCAACTAATGAAAAACTGTTTTTT.

The gene calls are TRBV18 and TRBJ2-4, with D perhaps TRBD1 (6 bases). Germline CDR1 and CDR2: KGHSH and LQKENI. The CDR3 contains 16 residues. The germline V and J ends were trimmed by 3 bases and 1 base, with 13 bases remaining between them. Here the CDR3 DNA reads TGTGCCAGCTCACCCACAGGGTATGGGGCCAAAAACATTCAGTACTTC. This gives the protein CASSPTGYGAKNIQYF.

The chain has TRBV9 and TRBJ2-1; D possibly corresponds to TRBD2 (6 bases). The CDR3 loop spans 16 amino acids. The V gene lost 9 bases and the J gene lost 3 bases, with 22 bases spanning the gap. CDR1 and CDR2 from the germline V gene are SGDLS and YYNGEE. The CDR3 region is CANHLEGSGYYNEQFF. CDR3 nucleotides: TGTGCCAACCATTTGGAGGGGAGCGGATACTACAATGAGCAGTTCTTC.

This clone was detected a few times. V gene TRBV30 combines with J gene TRBJ1-1; 7 nucleotides align to TRBD1. Germline CDR1 GTSNPN, CDR2 SVGIG (reference sequence). V gave up 3 bases and J gave up 2 bases; unmatched junction bases: 3. This CDR3 contains 13 residues. The CDR3 coding sequence is TGTGCCTGGAGGGGACAGCTTAACACTGAAGCTTTCTTT. Translating it yields CAWRGQLNTEAFF.

The V call is TRBV9, the J call TRBJ2-1; D may match TRBD1 or TRBD2 (5 bases each). The CDR3 has 13 residues. Germline CDR1 is SGDLS and CDR2 is YYNGEE. V shed 0 bases and J shed 15 bases, with 16 bases lying between them. DNA of the CDR3: TGTGCCAGCAGCGTAGGGATTTATGGGGACCTGTTCTTC. Translating it yields CASSVGIYGDLFF.

Remarks on this clone: Other DNA sequences in this sample translate to the same CDR3. This chain uses TRBV30 with TRBJ2-7; D unclear. The CDR3 length is 11 residues. Germline CDR1 is GTSNPN and CDR2 is SVGIG (reference sequence). Trimming took off 2 bases at V and 4 bases at J, with 6 bases between the two ends. CDR3 sequence reads: CAWSTSYEQYF. Here the CDR3 DNA reads TGTGCCTGGAGTACATCATACGAGCAGTACTTC.